This T cell receptor beta chain came from a study of blood T cell repertoires in COVID-19. The V end was cut by 4 bases, the J end by 6 bases, with 14 bases between. The CDR3 is 13 amino acids. CDR1 is SGDLS, CDR2 YYNGEE, per germline. Sequencing used immunoSEQ multiplex PCR; TCRdb keeps in-frame clones, though not all of them. The sample includes some 150,000 clones, 75% to 90% seen only once; the top ten take 4.5% to 5.5%. This receptor was taken from a human donor in a cohort sampled during active COVID-19. The source material was peripheral blood. The J gene is TRBJ2-7, the V gene TRBV9; perhaps TRBD2 as D (6 bases). CDR3 DNA sequence: TGTGCCAGCAGCCGCGGGGACGGAACCGAGCAGTACGTC. Translation: CASSRGDGTEQYV.